These 28 T cell receptor beta chains came from one sample sequenced in a study of blood T cell repertoires in COVID-19. Sequenced by immunoSEQ multiplex PCR; TCRdb stores in-frame clones only, minus some. Among about 300,000 clones listed, 87% were seen once. Sequencing input: peripheral blood. Receptors were obtained from a woman between 40 and 55 years old who had recovered from COVID-19.

The chain links TRBV6-5 to TRBJ1-2; no clear D gene. The V and J ends lost 0 bases and 2 bases respectively, with 10 bases between them. The germline V gene encodes CDR1 MNHEY and CDR2 SVGAGI. The CDR3 loop spans 15 amino acids. The CDR3 nucleotides read TGTGCCAGCAGTTACTCGAGTGCGGGAAACTATGGCTACACCTTC. Translated, it gives CASSYSSAGNYGYTF.

This clone appeared a single time. V and J are TRBV12-3 or TRBV12-4 and TRBJ2-5; TRBD1 matches 8 bases. V gave up 8 bases and J gave up 3 bases; unmatched junction bases: 5. This CDR3 is 13 amino acids long. Here the CDR3 DNA reads TGTGCCAGCGTAATGACAGGGGAAGAGACCCAGTACTTC. Protein product: CASVMTGEETQYF.

This clone was counted once. This rearrangement joins TRBV13 to TRBJ1-5; D is undetermined. V dropped 0 bases and J dropped 0 bases, with 6 bases sitting between them. This CDR3 is built from 15 residues. Germline V gives CDR1 PRHDT, CDR2 FYEKMQ (reference sequence). CDR3 coding DNA: TGTGCCAGCAGCTTAGGGCGGAATAGCAATCAGCCCCAGCATTTT. Its protein is CASSLGRNSNQPQHF.

The chain carries TRBV24-1 and TRBJ2-2; D not certain. V dropped 2 bases and J dropped 0 bases, with 9 bases sitting between them. Germline-derived CDR1 and CDR2 are KGHDR and SFDVKD. The CDR3 consists of 16 residues. The CDR3 sequence is CATSDWRGANTGELFF. Here the CDR3 DNA reads TGTGCCACCAGTGATTGGCGCGGTGCGAACACCGGGGAGCTGTTTTTT.

The rearrangement joins TRBV9 to TRBJ2-5, with 16 bases matching TRBD2. The germline V gene has CDR1 SGDLS and CDR2 YYNGEE. Trimming removed 1 base from V and 4 bases from J; junction bases left unmatched: 10. The CDR3 is 19 amino acids. CDR3 region: CASSVNPGTSGGAGETQYF. The CDR3 DNA reads TGTGCCAGCAGCGTAAACCCCGGGACTAGCGGGGGGGCTGGAGAGACCCAGTACTTC.

V and J are TRBV16 and TRBJ1-3; 7 nucleotides line up with TRBD1. Germline V CDR1 and CDR2: KGHSY, FQNENV. The junction had 6 bases not matched to a gene; V was cut back by 6 bases and J by 4 bases. CDR3 size: 14 residues. CDR3 sequence reads: CASSLGTVGNTIYF. CDR3 bases: TGTGCCAGCAGTCTCGGGACAGTCGGAAACACCATATATTTT.

This clone has only a few counts. V usage is TRBV6-6 and J usage is TRBJ1-2; D remains ambiguous. The CDR3 consists of 13 residues. CDR1 MNHNY and CDR2 SVGAGI come from the germline V gene (reference sequence). V lost 3 bases and J 6 bases, leaving 11 bases between the germline ends. CDR3 amino acids: CASSYRASNGYTF. CDR3 sequence (DNA): TGTGCCAGCAGTTATCGCGCATCCAATGGCTACACCTTC.

J is TRBJ2-1 and V is TRBV2; 10 nucleotides line up with TRBD2. Per the germline V gene, CDR1 is SNHLY and CDR2 is FYNNEI. The junction had 4 bases not matched to a gene; V was cut back by 4 bases and J by 4 bases. This CDR3 is 15 amino acids long. The CDR3 reads CASSVSSGGYNEQFF. The CDR3 nucleotides read TGTGCCAGCAGTGTATCTAGCGGGGGATACAATGAGCAGTTCTTC.

This clone is a singleton in its sample. This sequence joins TRBV18 and TRBJ2-3, with TRBD1 identical over 8 bases. V lost 2 bases and J lost 2; bases outside the gene matches: 9. Germline loops: CDR1 KGHSH, CDR2 LQKENI. The CDR3 is made up of 17 amino acids. The DNA for the CDR3 is TGTGCCAGCTCACCATTGTCAGGGGGCATCTACACAGATACGCAGTATTTT. Translation: CASSPLSGGIYTDTQYF.

This clone was observed a single time. V is TRBV9 and J is TRBJ1-1; 7 positions agree with TRBD1. The ends lost 1 base at V and 2 bases at J; junction bases unmatched: 2. CDR3 length: 14 residues. Germline-derived CDR1 and CDR2 are SGDLS and YYNGEE. DNA for the CDR3: TGTGCCAGCAGCGTAAGGGACAGCAACACTGAAGCTTTCTTT. Protein: CASSVRDSNTEAFF.

V is TRBV27 and J is TRBJ1-2; the D gene is possibly TRBD1 (5 bases). Germline V CDR1 and CDR2: MNHEY, SMNVEV (reference sequence). The CDR3 loop spans 14 amino acids. Between the trimmed V and J ends, which lost 5 bases and 7 bases, there was a span of 17 bases. The CDR3 protein is CASSPVGGSGGYTF. CDR3 DNA sequence: TGTGCCAGCAGTCCAGTGGGGGGGTCGGGTGGCTACACCTTC.

This chain connects TRBV5-1 to TRBJ2-1, with TRBD1 matching 10 bases. V gave up 4 bases and J gave up 5 bases; unmatched junction bases: 6. Germline V gene data show CDR1 as SGHRS and CDR2 as YFSETQ. This CDR3 region has 15 residues. Here the CDR3 DNA reads TGCGCCAGCAGCGGGAGACAGGGGGCGAACAATGAGCAGTTCTTC. This encodes CASSGRQGANNEQFF.

V is TRBV15 and J is TRBJ2-2, with 12 bases aligning to TRBD2. The germline V gene has CDR1 LNHNV and CDR2 YYDKDF (reference sequence). There are 17 residues in the CDR3. Germline trimming cut 6 bases from V and 1 base from J; bases unmatched to any gene: 6. CDR3 DNA: TGTGCCACCAGTCGGACTAGCGGGAAGAGGAACACCGGGGAGCTGTTTTTT. Its translation: CATSRTSGKRNTGELFF.

This chain links TRBV10-3 with TRBJ1-6; the match to TRBD1 covers 8 bases. The CDR3 sequence is 13 residues long. Trimming cost V 10 bases and J 5 bases; bases outside gene matches: 4. Germline V CDR1 and CDR2: ENHRY, SYGVKD. CDR3 protein: CARRQGNNSPLHF. Here the CDR3 DNA reads TGTGCCAGACGACAGGGGAATAATTCACCCCTCCACTTT.

This clone was seen many times. V usage is TRBV5-4 and J usage is TRBJ2-7; possible D gene TRBD2, 6 bases. The CDR3 contains 15 residues. Germline V CDR1 and CDR2: SGHNT, YYREEE (reference sequence). Trimming removed 0 bases from V and 0 bases from J, with 10 bases in between. CDR3 sequence (DNA): TGTGCCAGCAGCTTGGCGGAGGGGAGCTCCTACGAGCAGTACTTC. The encoded protein is CASSLAEGSSYEQYF.

The chain combines TRBV6-2 or TRBV6-3 with TRBJ1-1; perhaps TRBD1 as D (5 bases). Trimming took off 4 bases at V and 1 base at J, with 7 bases between the two ends. Germline V gene sequence: CDR1 MNHEY, CDR2 SVGEGT. The CDR3 loop spans 13 amino acids. CDR3 sequence: CASSSQGNTEAFF. For the CDR3, the DNA is TGTGCCAGCAGTTCCCAGGGGAACACTGAAGCTTTCTTT.

The J gene is TRBJ2-5, the V gene TRBV19, with D possibly matching TRBD2 (6 bases). The CDR3 extends over 14 amino acids. Germline lookup yields CDR1 LNHDA and CDR2 SQIVND (reference sequence). Trimming left V 5 bases short and J 5 bases short, with 15 bases between. Here the CDR3 DNA reads TGTGCCAGTAGTTCTCCGGGAGCCTACGAGACCCAGTACTTC. This translates into CASSSPGAYETQYF.

The rearrangement links TRBV18 to TRBJ1-1; D perhaps matches TRBD1 (6 bases). The germline CDR1 and CDR2 sequences are KGHSH and LQKENI. The CDR3 has 16 amino acids. The V and J ends lost 3 bases and 4 bases respectively, with 18 bases between them. The CDR3 here is CASSPSRGLRSTEAFF. CDR3 nucleotide sequence: TGTGCCAGCTCACCGAGCAGGGGTCTAAGGAGCACTGAAGCTTTCTTT.

The gene calls are TRBV27 and TRBJ2-1, with 9 positions matching TRBD2. CDR3 length equals 15 residues. Unmatched junction bases numbered 3, after V lost 0 bases and J lost 6 bases. The germline gives CDR1 MNHEY, CDR2 SMNVEV (reference sequence). CDR3 sequence reads: CASSLSERGVNEQFF. The CDR3 DNA reads TGTGCCAGCAGTTTATCCGAGCGGGGGGTCAATGAGCAGTTCTTC.

The count of this clone is one. This chain connects TRBV27 to TRBJ2-7, with 9 bases identical to TRBD1. V dropped 8 bases and J dropped 6; count of bases not matched to a gene: 8. Germline CDR1 MNHEY, CDR2 SMNVEV (reference sequence). The CDR3 spans 13 residues. CDR3 in amino acids: CASEGTGRGEQYF. CDR3 coding DNA: TGTGCCAGCGAGGGGACAGGGAGAGGCGAGCAGTACTTC.

This clone showed up just once. This chain uses TRBV7-2 with TRBJ1-1; 8 bases are shared with TRBD1. This CDR3 has 14 amino acids. The J segment lost 5 bases and the V segment lost 4 bases, leaving 6 bases of the junction unmatched. Germline-derived CDR1 and CDR2 are SGHTA and FQGNSA. CDR3 DNA: TGTGCCAGCAGCTCAACAGGGGGGGGAACTGAAGCTTTCTTT. Protein product: CASSSTGGGTEAFF.

The V and J genes are TRBV7-2 and TRBJ2-4, with D perhaps TRBD1 (6 bases). V dropped 5 bases and J dropped 5 bases, with 13 bases sitting between them. Germline V gene sequence: CDR1 SGHTA, CDR2 FQGNSA. This CDR3 is built from 14 residues. CDR3 sequence reads: CASSPVKGENIQYF. In DNA form, the CDR3 reads TGTGCCAGCAGCCCAGTTAAGGGGGAAAACATTCAGTACTTC.

J is TRBJ1-3 and V is TRBV27; 7 bases map to TRBD1. In germline, CDR1 is MNHEY, CDR2 SMNVEV (reference sequence). After removal of 5 bases from V and 7 bases from J, the junction contained 14 bases not matched to a gene. The CDR3 totals 16 residues. The chain's CDR3 is CASSPLDRSPGNTIYF. In DNA, the CDR3 is TGTGCCAGCAGTCCCTTGGACAGGTCCCCCGGGAACACCATATATTTT.

This clone has just a few counts. The chain links TRBV5-1 to TRBJ2-7; TRBD1 is a possible D gene (5 bases). The germline V gene has CDR1 SGHRS and CDR2 YFSETQ. The CDR3 extends over 14 amino acids. V lost 0 bases, J lost 3 bases, and 10 bases lay in between. DNA for the CDR3: TGCGCCAGCAGCTTGGCGGCAGGGAACTACGAGCAGTACTTC. Protein product: CASSLAAGNYEQYF.

The J gene is TRBJ2-5, the V gene TRBV20-1; 7 bases are a match to TRBD2. CDR1 and CDR2 (germline): DFQATT, SNEGSKA (reference sequence). After removal of 3 bases from V and 2 bases from J, the junction contained 9 bases not matched to a gene. This CDR3 spans 15 amino acids. This CDR3 reads CSASQLSGVQETQYF. CDR3 coding DNA: TGCAGTGCTAGTCAGCTGAGCGGGGTTCAAGAGACCCAGTACTTC.

The chain has TRBV7-2 and TRBJ2-2, with a weak D call TRBD1 (5 bases). The V and J ends lost 3 bases and 5 bases respectively, with 13 bases between them. The CDR3 has 15 amino acids. Germline V lookup: CDR1 SGHTA, CDR2 FQGNSA. CDR3 nucleotides: TGTGCCAGCAGCTTGGATAGGGGCGCGACCGGGGAGCTGTTTTTT. It specifies CASSLDRGATGELFF.

The chain uses TRBV7-2 and TRBJ2-1; D is ambiguous. Germline values: CDR1 SGHTA, CDR2 FQGNSA. Trimming took off 3 bases at V and 1 base at J, with 10 bases between the two ends. The CDR3 covers 15 residues. Here the CDR3 DNA reads TGTGCCAGCAGCTTCGCCCAGTCGTCCTACAATGAGCAGTTCTTC. Translation gives CASSFAQSSYNEQFF.

The chain is built from TRBV7-7 and TRBJ2-1, with unresolved D. Germline assignment: CDR1 SSHAT and CDR2 FNYEAQ (reference sequence). The V gene lost 1 base and the J gene lost 4 bases, with 11 bases spanning the gap. The CDR3 has 15 amino acids. CDR3: CASSLELGYYNEQFF. The CDR3 bases are TGTGCCAGCAGCTTAGAGTTGGGCTATTACAATGAGCAGTTCTTC.